This T cell receptor (beta chain) was sequenced during a study of T-cell memory formation after mild COVID-19. Germline V lookup: CDR1 LGHDT, CDR2 YNNKEL (reference sequence). V lost 6 bases to trimming and J lost 9 bases, with 18 bases between them. There are 14 residues in the CDR3. TCRdb fed the 5' RACE reads into MiXCR, producing one record per CDR3 protein. The data contain 190,000 or so distinct CDR3 sequences, roughly a tenth of them singletons. The receptor comes from a man aged 18 to 30 who had mild COVID-19 (a few samples of this study predate the infection). Cell type and time point are not known. The sequencing input was PBMCs or a T cell subset sorted from them (not recorded which). The V and J genes are TRBV3-1 and TRBJ1-5; D is possibly TRBD1 (6 bases). The CDR3 coding sequence is TGTGCCAGCAGACAGGGAAGTTCGAATGCGCCCCAGCATTTT. The encoded protein is CASRQGSSNAPQHF.